This T cell receptor (beta chain) was observed in a study of cytomegalovirus exposure and HLA in healthy donors. This CDR3 comprises 15 residues. The germline V gene encodes CDR1 LNHNV and CDR2 YYDKDF (reference sequence). V was shortened by 6 bases and J by 7 bases, with 21 bases between the two germline ends. The PCR ran on 60 Vbeta and 13 Jbeta primers. TCRdb's copy holds only in-frame clones and misses some; the assay was immunoSEQ multiplex PCR. The sample has a few hundred thousand clones; roughly 91% are singletons. The sequence was collected from a girl aged 2 to 10 in good health and CMV-seronegative. The chain combines TRBV15 with TRBJ1-2; possibly TRBD1 for D (6 bases). The sample was PBMCs. CDR3 bases: TGTGCCACCAGTTTCGACGACAGGTTGGTTGGTGGCTACACCTTC. The encoded protein is CATSFDDRLVGGYTF.